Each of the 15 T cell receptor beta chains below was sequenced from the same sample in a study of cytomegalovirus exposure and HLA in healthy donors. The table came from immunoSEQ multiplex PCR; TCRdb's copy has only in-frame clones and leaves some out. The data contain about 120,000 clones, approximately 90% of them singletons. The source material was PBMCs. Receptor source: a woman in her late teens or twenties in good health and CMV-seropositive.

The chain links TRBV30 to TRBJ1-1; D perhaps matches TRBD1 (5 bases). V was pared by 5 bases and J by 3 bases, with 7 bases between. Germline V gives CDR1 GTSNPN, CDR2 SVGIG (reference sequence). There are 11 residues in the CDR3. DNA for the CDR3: TGTGCCTGGGGGGGGGACACTGAAGCTTTCTTT. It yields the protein CAWGGDTEAFF.

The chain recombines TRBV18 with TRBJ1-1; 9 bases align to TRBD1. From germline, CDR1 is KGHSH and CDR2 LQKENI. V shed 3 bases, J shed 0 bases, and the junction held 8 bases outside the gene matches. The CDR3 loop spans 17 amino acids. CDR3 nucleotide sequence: TGTGCCAGCTCACCCAGGGGGGACAGGGTCATGAACACTGAAGCTTTCTTT. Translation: CASSPRGDRVMNTEAFF.

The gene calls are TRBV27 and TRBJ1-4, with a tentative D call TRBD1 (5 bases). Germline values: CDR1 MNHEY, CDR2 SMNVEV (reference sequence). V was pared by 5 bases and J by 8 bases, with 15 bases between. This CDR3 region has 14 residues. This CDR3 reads CASSPSGLLEKLFF. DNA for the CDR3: TGTGCCAGCAGTCCCTCAGGGCTATTGGAAAAACTGTTTTTT.

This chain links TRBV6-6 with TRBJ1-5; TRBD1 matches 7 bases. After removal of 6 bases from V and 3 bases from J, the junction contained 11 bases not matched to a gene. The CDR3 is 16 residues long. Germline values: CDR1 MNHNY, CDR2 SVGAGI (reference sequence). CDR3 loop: CASRTGQRKNNQPQHF. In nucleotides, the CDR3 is TGTGCCAGCAGAACGGGACAGAGGAAGAACAATCAGCCCCAGCATTTT.

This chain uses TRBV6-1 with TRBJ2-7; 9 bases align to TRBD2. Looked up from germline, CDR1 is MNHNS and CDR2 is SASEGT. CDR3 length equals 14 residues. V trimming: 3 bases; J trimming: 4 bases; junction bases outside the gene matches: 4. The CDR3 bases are TGTGCCAGCAGTGAGGTGGGACTAGCTTACGAGCAGTACTTC. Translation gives CASSEVGLAYEQYF.

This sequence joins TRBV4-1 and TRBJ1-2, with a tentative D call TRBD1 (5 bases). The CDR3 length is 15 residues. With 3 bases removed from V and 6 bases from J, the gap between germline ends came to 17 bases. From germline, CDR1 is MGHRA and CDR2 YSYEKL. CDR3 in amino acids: CASSQESRVVNGYTF. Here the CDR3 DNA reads TGCGCCAGCAGCCAGGAATCCAGGGTCGTAAATGGCTACACCTTC.

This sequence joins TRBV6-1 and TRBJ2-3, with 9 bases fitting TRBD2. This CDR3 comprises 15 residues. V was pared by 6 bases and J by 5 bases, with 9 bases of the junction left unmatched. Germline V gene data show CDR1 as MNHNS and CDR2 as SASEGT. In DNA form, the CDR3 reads TGTGCCAGCAGCCCGAGCGGGGGGACCTTAGATACGCAGTATTTT. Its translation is CASSPSGGTLDTQYF.

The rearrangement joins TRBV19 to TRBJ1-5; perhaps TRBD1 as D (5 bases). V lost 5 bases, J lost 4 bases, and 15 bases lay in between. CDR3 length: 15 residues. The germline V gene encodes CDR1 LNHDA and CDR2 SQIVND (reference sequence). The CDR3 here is CASSPRRSGNQPQHF. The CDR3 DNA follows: TGTGCCAGTAGTCCACGTCGCTCAGGGAATCAGCCCCAGCATTTT.

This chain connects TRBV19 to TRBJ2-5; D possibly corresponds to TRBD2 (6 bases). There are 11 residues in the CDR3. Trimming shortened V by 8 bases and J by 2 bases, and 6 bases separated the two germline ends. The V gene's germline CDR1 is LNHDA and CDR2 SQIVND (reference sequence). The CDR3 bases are TGTGCCAGTGGGACTCAAGAGACCCAGTACTTC. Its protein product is CASGTQETQYF.

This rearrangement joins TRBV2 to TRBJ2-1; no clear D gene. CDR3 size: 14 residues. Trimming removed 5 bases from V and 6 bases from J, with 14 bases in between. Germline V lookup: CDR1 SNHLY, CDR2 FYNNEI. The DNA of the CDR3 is TGTGCCAGCAGTTTTACCTATACCTCCAATGAGCAGTTCTTC. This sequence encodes CASSFTYTSNEQFF.

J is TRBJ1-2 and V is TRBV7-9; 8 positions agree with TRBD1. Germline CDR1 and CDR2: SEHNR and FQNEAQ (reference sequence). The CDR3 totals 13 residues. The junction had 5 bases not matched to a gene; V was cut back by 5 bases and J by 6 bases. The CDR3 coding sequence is TGTGCCAGCAGCCGGACAGGGTACGATGGCTACACCTTC. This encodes CASSRTGYDGYTF. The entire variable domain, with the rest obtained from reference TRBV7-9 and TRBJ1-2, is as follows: DTGVSQNPRHKITKRGQNVTFRCDPISEHNRLYWYRQTLGQGPEFLTYFQNEAQLEKSRLLSDRFSAERPKGSFSTLEIQRTEQGDSAMYLCASSRTGYDGYTFGSGTRLTVV.

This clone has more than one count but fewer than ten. The CDR3 nucleotides are TGTGCCAGCAGTGAGGTGGGGAGAGGCTACACCTTC. It encodes CASSEVGRGYTF. The chain joins TRBV2 to TRBJ1-2; D not certain. Trimming removed 3 bases from V and 8 bases from J, with 10 bases in between. CDR1 and CDR2 from the germline V gene are SNHLY and FYNNEI. There are 12 residues in the CDR3.

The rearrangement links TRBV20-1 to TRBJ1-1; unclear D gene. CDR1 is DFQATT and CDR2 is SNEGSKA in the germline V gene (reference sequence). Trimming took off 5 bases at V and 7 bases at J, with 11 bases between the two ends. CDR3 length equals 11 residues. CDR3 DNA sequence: TGCAGTGCTCAATGGAGAGTTGAAGCTTTCTTT. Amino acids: CSAQWRVEAFF.

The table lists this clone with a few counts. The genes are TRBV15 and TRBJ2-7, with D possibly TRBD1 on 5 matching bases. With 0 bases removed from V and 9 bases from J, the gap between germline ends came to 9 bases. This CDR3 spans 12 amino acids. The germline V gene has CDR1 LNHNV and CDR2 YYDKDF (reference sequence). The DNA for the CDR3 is TGTGCCACCAGCAGAGATGGGGCCCCGCAGTACTTC. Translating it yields CATSRDGAPQYF.

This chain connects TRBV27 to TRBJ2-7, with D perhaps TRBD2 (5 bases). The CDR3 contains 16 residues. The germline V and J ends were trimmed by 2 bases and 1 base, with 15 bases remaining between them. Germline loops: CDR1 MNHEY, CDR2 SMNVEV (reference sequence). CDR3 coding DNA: TGTGCCAGCAGTTTAGATGGGGAGTTGAGGTCCTACGAGCAGTACTTC. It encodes CASSLDGELRSYEQYF.